The 25 T cell receptor beta chains reported below all come from one sample, sequenced in a study of identifying expanded T cells in peripheral blood. Data came from immunoSEQ multiplex PCR; TCRdb stores just in-frame clones and leaves some out. The sample yields around 100,000 clones, 88% seen once. Material: blood. These receptors were taken from a person aged 18 to 75 in good health.

The chain employs TRBV7-2 and TRBJ2-5, with D possibly TRBD1 on 5 matching bases. Germline-derived CDR1 and CDR2 are SGHTA and FQGNSA. The germline V and J ends were trimmed by 1 base and 3 bases, with 12 bases remaining between them. The length of the CDR3 is 15 residues. CDR3 coding DNA: TGTGCCAGCAGCTTAGTTAAGGGCAGGGAAGAGACCCAGTACTTC. Amino acids: CASSLVKGREETQYF.

This clone came up a few times. V usage is TRBV18 and J usage is TRBJ1-2; unclear D gene. The germline V and J ends were trimmed by 5 bases and 0 bases, with 16 bases remaining between them. The CDR3 runs to 16 residues. The germline CDR1 and CDR2 sequences are KGHSH and LQKENI. The CDR3 bases are TGTGCCAGCTCAACGGGGAGGGCAGAGGCTAACTATGGCTACACCTTC. Translated: CASSTGRAEANYGYTF.

CDR3 coding DNA: TGCAGCGTTGATACATCAGGGGGGTCCGAGCAGTACTTC. This codes for CSVDTSGGSEQYF. The chain employs TRBV29-1 and TRBJ2-7; weak D call: TRBD1 (7 bases). The V gene's germline CDR1 is SQVTM and CDR2 ANQGSEA. The length of the CDR3 is 13 residues. Trimming pared 3 bases from V and 6 bases from J, leaving 15 bases between.

The rearrangement uses TRBV9 and TRBJ1-1, with D unresolved. V was trimmed by 2 bases and J by 0 bases, leaving 11 bases between them. The CDR3 runs to 15 residues. Germline V CDR1 and CDR2: SGDLS, YYNGEE. This chain's CDR3 is CASSVGATMNTEAFF. Written as DNA, the CDR3 is TGTGCCAGCAGCGTCGGCGCAACCATGAACACTGAAGCTTTCTTT.

The J gene is TRBJ2-1, the V gene TRBV7-2, with 15 positions matching TRBD2. This CDR3 contains 16 residues. Germline CDR1 SGHTA, CDR2 FQGNSA. V dropped 5 bases and J dropped 7; count of bases not matched to a gene: 6. The CDR3 sequence is CASSRGLAGGVNEQFF. Written as DNA, the CDR3 is TGTGCCAGCAGCAGGGGACTAGCGGGAGGAGTAAATGAGCAGTTCTTC. The complete variable domain, with remaining parts taken from reference TRBV7-2 and TRBJ2-1, reads GAGVSQSPSNKVTEKGKDVELRCDPISGHTALYWYRQSLGQGLEFLIYFQGNSAPDKSGLPSDRFSAERTGGSVSTLTIQRTQQEDSAVYLCASSRGLAGGVNEQFFGPGTRLTVL.

The chain employs TRBV5-1 and TRBJ2-2, with 7 bases identical to TRBD1. Germline V CDR1 and CDR2: SGHRS, YFSETQ. This CDR3 is built from 16 residues. Unmatched junction bases numbered 6, after V lost 4 bases and J lost 0 bases. This CDR3 is CASSPSGTANTGELFF. The CDR3 region has the DNA TGCGCCAGCAGCCCCTCCGGGACAGCGAACACCGGGGAGCTGTTTTTT.

The chain links TRBV28 to TRBJ2-7; 9 positions agree with TRBD1. The CDR3 sequence is 15 residues long. The germline V gene encodes CDR1 MDHEN and CDR2 SYDVKM. The trim removed 6 bases at V and 4 bases at J, leaving 10 bases unmatched. The DNA of the CDR3 is TGTGCCAGCAGACCTGCCGGGACAGGGTCGTACGAGCAGTACTTC. This sequence encodes CASRPAGTGSYEQYF.

This clone was recorded once. This chain connects TRBV18 to TRBJ1-2, with D possibly being TRBD1 (5 bases). Germline CDR1 reads KGHSH; CDR2 reads LQKENI. Trimming removed 1 base at V and 1 base at J, with 19 bases between. The CDR3 has 18 amino acids. In nucleotides, the CDR3 is TGTGCCAGCTCACCACGGGAAGGGGTAACTCACAATAACTATGGCTACACCTTC. This encodes CASSPREGVTHNNYGYTF.

CDR3 in DNA: TGCGCCAGCAGCTTTGGCAGGGGGAGGGGGTTTGGCGGCTACACCTTC. Its protein is CASSFGRGRGFGGYTF. V usage is TRBV5-1 and J usage is TRBJ1-2; 7 nucleotides line up with TRBD1. The CDR3 contains 16 residues. V shed 2 bases, J shed 8 bases, and the junction held 15 bases outside the gene matches. Germline V gene sequence: CDR1 SGHRS, CDR2 YFSETQ.

CDR3 loop: CASSDRQNYEQYF. The CDR3 DNA is TGTGCCAGCAGCGACCGACAGAACTACGAGCAGTACTTC. The chain is built from TRBV6-5 and TRBJ2-7; perhaps TRBD1 as D (5 bases). Germline V gene lookup returns CDR1 MNHEY and CDR2 SVGAGI. This CDR3 is 13 amino acids long. Between the trimmed V and J ends, which lost 6 bases and 3 bases, there was a span of 12 bases.

This chain connects TRBV5-1 to TRBJ2-3; TRBD2 is a possible D gene (5 bases). Germline V gene data show CDR1 as SGHRS and CDR2 as YFSETQ. V was cut by 0 bases and J by 5 bases, with 10 bases left in between. The CDR3 totals 14 residues. For the CDR3, the DNA is TGCGCCAGCAGCTTGGCTAGCTTTGGAGATACGCAGTATTTT. Its translation is CASSLASFGDTQYF.

The chain is built from TRBV5-1 and TRBJ2-1; TRBD2 matches at 7 bases. V shed 0 bases and J 7 bases; nucleotides not matched to a gene: 13. Germline loops: CDR1 SGHRS, CDR2 YFSETQ. The CDR3 length is 17 residues. CDR3 nucleotide sequence: TGCGCCAGCAGCTTGGCGTCTAGCGGACCTTATGGGAATGAGCAGTTCTTC. This sequence encodes CASSLASSGPYGNEQFF.

CDR3 bases: TGCAGTGCTAAAGTGGGGGAGACCCAGTACTTC. Translation gives CSAKVGETQYF. This chain links TRBV20-1 with TRBJ2-5, with unresolved D. Deletions cut 4 bases from V and 5 bases from J, with 8 bases between. This CDR3 comprises 11 residues. Germline V gene sequence: CDR1 DFQATT, CDR2 SNEGSKA (reference sequence).

The rearrangement links TRBV6-6 to TRBJ1-2, with D possibly TRBD1 on 5 matching bases. CDR1 and CDR2 from the germline V gene are MNHNY and SVGAGI (reference sequence). This CDR3 spans 13 amino acids. Trimming removed 7 bases from V and 9 bases from J, with 18 bases in between. The CDR3 here is CASTEGPPDSYTF. CDR3 sequence (DNA): TGTGCCAGCACCGAGGGACCGCCCGATAGCTACACCTTC.

This chain uses TRBV5-1 with TRBJ2-1, with 11 bases lining up with TRBD1. This CDR3 is built from 15 residues. In germline, CDR1 is SGHRS, CDR2 YFSETQ. The V segment lost 4 bases and the J segment 7 bases; nucleotides outside the gene matches: 7. CDR3 in DNA: TGCGCCAGCAGCCTCGGACAGGGGGCTAGGAATGAGCAGTTCTTC. Protein sequence: CASSLGQGARNEQFF.

The rearrangement uses TRBV5-6 and TRBJ2-1, with 7 bases identical to TRBD2. V dropped 1 base and J dropped 8; count of bases not matched to a gene: 9. Germline CDR1 and CDR2: SGHDT and YYEEEE. The CDR3 covers 15 residues. CDR3 nucleotide sequence: TGTGCCAGCAGCTTGCGCGGGAGAAGGGGCGATGAGCAGTTCTTC. Its translation is CASSLRGRRGDEQFF. Filled out from reference TRBV5-6 and TRBJ2-1, the complete variable domain reads DAGVTQSPTHLIKTRGQQVTLRCSPKSGHDTVSWYQQALGQGPQFIFQYYEEEERQRGNFPDRFSGHQFPNYSSELNVNALLLGDSALYLCASSLRGRRGDEQFFGPGTRLTVL.

The chain uses TRBV7-9 and TRBJ2-1; possible D gene TRBD1, 6 bases. The germline V gene encodes CDR1 SEHNR and CDR2 FQNEAQ (reference sequence). Trimming stripped 2 bases from V and 0 bases from J, with 8 bases between. CDR3 length: 15 residues. The CDR3 DNA is TGTGCCAGCAGCTTAATAGGGGGCTCCTACAATGAGCAGTTCTTC. It translates to CASSLIGGSYNEQFF.

V usage is TRBV2 and J usage is TRBJ2-7; 12 nucleotides align to TRBD2. V was pared by 6 bases and J by 0 bases, with 6 bases of the junction left unmatched. The germline CDR1 and CDR2 sequences are SNHLY and FYNNEI. This CDR3 is built from 16 residues. CDR3: CASRGLAGTNSYEQYF. The CDR3 nucleotides are TGTGCCAGCAGAGGACTAGCGGGGACTAACTCCTACGAGCAGTACTTC. Complete variable domain (other parts from reference TRBV2 and TRBJ2-7): EPEVTQTPSHQVTQMGQEVILRCVPISNHLYFYWYRQILGQKVEFLVSFYNNEISEKSEIFDDQFSVERPDGSNFTLKIRSTKLEDSAMYFCASRGLAGTNSYEQYFGPGTRLTVT.

The chain is built from TRBV7-3 and TRBJ2-1; TRBD1 agrees at 9 bases. Germline V lookup: CDR1 SGHTA, CDR2 FQGTGA. The CDR3 is 15 residues long. The V segment lost 4 bases and the J segment 6 bases; nucleotides outside the gene matches: 7. CDR3 amino acids: CASSSGQGRLNEQFF. The CDR3 nucleotides are TGTGCCAGCAGCTCAGGACAGGGGAGGCTCAATGAGCAGTTCTTC.

The chain uses TRBV5-6 and TRBJ2-5; D gene uncertain. The germline V gene encodes CDR1 SGHDT and CDR2 YYEEEE. This CDR3 has 11 residues. The V end was cut by 2 bases, the J end by 5 bases, with 4 bases between. The CDR3 coding sequence is TGTGCCAGCAGCTTAGTGGAGACCCAGTACTTC. Translating it yields CASSLVETQYF.

The chain couples TRBV29-1 to TRBJ2-5, with a weak D call TRBD1 (6 bases). Germline CDR1 is SQVTM and CDR2 is ANQGSEA. The CDR3 runs 12 residues. V dropped 1 base and J dropped 5 bases, with 8 bases sitting between them. The CDR3 DNA is TGCAGCGTTGAAGGACAGGCTGAGACCCAGTACTTC. This codes for CSVEGQAETQYF.

The chain links TRBV9 to TRBJ1-2, with TRBD1 matching over 7 bases. The V segment lost 3 bases and the J segment 4 bases; nucleotides outside the gene matches: 9. The V gene's germline CDR1 is SGDLS and CDR2 YYNGEE. The CDR3 extends over 15 amino acids. CDR3 protein: CASSAEQGLGYGYTF. In nucleotides, the CDR3 is TGTGCCAGCAGCGCAGAACAGGGGTTGGGCTATGGCTACACCTTC.

The genes are TRBV4-1 and TRBJ2-7; maybe TRBD1 (5 bases). The CDR3 length is 14 residues. Germline lookup yields CDR1 MGHRA and CDR2 YSYEKL. Trimming took 4 bases from V and 0 from J, leaving 10 bases between them. CDR3 coding DNA: TGCGCCAGCAGCCGAACTCAGGGCTCCTACGAGCAGTACTTC. It specifies CASSRTQGSYEQYF.

This clone was detected a few times. The chain is built from TRBV25-1 and TRBJ1-1; TRBD1 is a possible D gene (5 bases). Germline V lookup: CDR1 MGHDK, CDR2 SYGVNS. The germline V and J ends were trimmed by 3 bases and 7 bases, with 12 bases remaining between them. This CDR3 spans 13 amino acids. The CDR3 region is CASSELPGLEAFF. The DNA of the CDR3 is TGTGCCAGCAGTGAGCTTCCGGGACTTGAAGCTTTCTTT.

V gene TRBV2 combines with J gene TRBJ2-1; D might be TRBD2 (5 bases). CDR1 and CDR2 from the germline V gene are SNHLY and FYNNEI. Trimming removed 1 base at V and 6 bases at J, with 10 bases between. The CDR3 loop spans 14 amino acids. CDR3: CASSEERLGNEQFF. CDR3 sequence (DNA): TGTGCCAGCAGTGAAGAGCGGTTGGGCAATGAGCAGTTCTTC.